This T cell receptor beta chain was recovered during a study of PD-1 blockade in classical Hodgkin lymphoma. Sequencing used immunoSEQ multiplex PCR; TCRdb keeps in-frame clones, though not all of them. The repertoire holds roughly 20,000 clones, with roughly 80% as singletons. Findings and limits, study-wide: The study found that TCR diversity rose significantly by C4D1 in CD4+ but not CD8+ cells.

Comments on this clone: Its cognate antigen is unknown.

Germline values: CDR1 SEHNR, CDR2 FQNEAQ (reference sequence). The CDR3 extends over 13 amino acids. V shed 5 bases and J shed 6 bases, with 11 bases lying between them. Time point given: cycle 4 day 1 (C4D1), after more than 5 weeks of nivolumab. All patients relapsed after autologous stem cell transplantation, and brentuximab vedotin exposure varied. The clonotype comes from a human donor with classical Hodgkin lymphoma. The sequencing here drew on peripheral blood mononuclear cells (PBMCs), taken before the fourth cycle of nivolumab. V is TRBV7-9 and J is TRBJ2-4, with D uncertain. The CDR3 reads CASSGASINIQYF. The CDR3 nucleotides read TGTGCCAGCAGCGGTGCAAGCATAAACATTCAGTACTTC.